A single sample is the source of the 11 T cell receptor beta chains below, sequenced in a study of T cell repertoires in cytomegalovirus infection. TCRdb passed the reads through MiXCR, listing each CDR3 protein once. Altogether more than 250,000 distinct CDR3 sequences are present, approximately 25% being singletons, with the ten largest covering approximately 12%. Antigens for these TCRs are unknown. The input for sequencing was cultured PBMCs, taken from culture after CMV antigen stimulation. The receptors here all came from a human donor in good health (CMV status not recorded). Some clones in this sample may be carry-over from other donors' samples.

This clonotype is a singleton in its sample. CDR3 nucleotides: TGTGCCAGCAGCCCCCGGACTAGCGGGGTACAAGAGACCCAGTACTTC. Amino acid sequence: CASSPRTSGVQETQYF. The chain couples TRBV12-3 or TRBV12-4 to TRBJ2-5, with 12 bases aligning to TRBD2. Trimming removed 6 bases from V and 2 bases from J; junction bases left unmatched: 7. This CDR3 region has 16 residues.

This chain uses TRBV5-1 with TRBJ2-3, with a possible D match to TRBD1 (6 bases). CDR3 length: 16 amino acids. Germline CDR1 and CDR2: SGHRS and YFSETQ. Trimming stripped 4 bases from V and 0 bases from J, with 15 bases between. The CDR3 sequence is CASSQTTGWSTDTQYF. In DNA, the CDR3 is TGCGCCAGCAGCCAAACAACAGGGTGGAGCACAGATACGCAGTATTTT. Variable domain in full (rest from reference TRBV5-1 and TRBJ2-3): KAGVTQTPRYLIKTRGQQVTLSCSPISGHRSVSWYQQTPGQGLQFLFEYFSETQRNKGNFPGRFSGRQFSNSRSEMNVSTLELGDSALYLCASSQTTGWSTDTQYFGPGTRLTVL.

This chain connects TRBV11-3 to TRBJ2-1; perhaps TRBD1 as D (5 bases). The CDR3 runs to 16 residues. CDR1 and CDR2 from the germline V gene are SGHNT and YENEEA. V gave up 5 bases and J gave up 0 bases, with 14 bases separating them. CDR3 protein: CASSKEHGASYNEQFF. The CDR3 bases are TGTGCCAGCAGCAAAGAACATGGGGCCTCCTACAATGAGCAGTTCTTC.

This sequence joins TRBV5-1 and TRBJ1-4; TRBD1 might be the D (6 bases). Between the trimmed V and J ends, which lost 5 bases and 6 bases, there was a span of 17 bases. Per the germline V gene, CDR1 is SGHRS and CDR2 is YFSETQ. This CDR3 spans 15 amino acids. The CDR3 region has the DNA TGCGCCAGCAGTTCACAGGGCTCAAGTGATGAAAAACTGTTTTTT. Translating it yields CASSSQGSSDEKLFF.

The chain has TRBV7-9 and TRBJ1-6; D unresolved. V lost 1 base, J lost 11 bases, and 9 bases lay in between. This CDR3 contains 13 residues. Germline lookup yields CDR1 SEHNR and CDR2 FQNEAQ (reference sequence). CDR3 region: CASSLGGVPPLHF. The CDR3 DNA follows: TGTGCCAGCAGCTTAGGTGGGGTGCCACCCCTCCACTTT.

This clonotype was detected a few times. This CDR3 reads CTPRADSSRTSFVEQYV. The CDR3 nucleotides read TGCACCCCCCGGGCAGACTCTTCAAGAACTTCTTTCGTGGAGCAGTACGTC. The rearrangement uses TRBV29-1 and TRBJ2-7; D gene ambiguous. CDR1 is SQVTM, CDR2 ANQGSEA, per germline. This CDR3 contains 17 residues.

This clonotype was recorded many times. The chain employs TRBV11-1 and TRBJ2-7; the match to TRBD1 covers 8 bases. V lost 3 bases to trimming and J lost 4 bases; unmatched junction nucleotides: 2. Per the germline V gene, CDR1 is SGHAT and CDR2 is FQDESV (reference sequence). This CDR3 is 13 amino acids long. Here the CDR3 DNA reads TGTGCCAGCAGCTTCCAGGGGGCTTACGAGCAGTACTTC. This translates into CASSFQGAYEQYF.

Only a few counts were recorded for this clonotype. This chain connects TRBV11-3 to TRBJ1-1; perhaps TRBD1 as D (5 bases). From germline, CDR1 is SGHNT and CDR2 YENEEA. The ends were cut back, 4 bases at V and 5 bases at J, with 8 bases in the middle. This CDR3 has 12 amino acids. DNA of the CDR3: TGTGCCAGCAGCTGGGGGGGTACTGAAGCTTTCTTT. Protein product: CASSWGGTEAFF.

The chain combines TRBV7-9 with TRBJ2-7; D call uncertain. Trimming took off 5 bases at V and 2 bases at J, with 19 bases between the two ends. This CDR3 has 16 residues. Looked up from germline, CDR1 is SEHNR and CDR2 is FQNEAQ (reference sequence). CDR3 residues: CASSRGSVVGAYEQYF. CDR3 nucleotide sequence: TGTGCCAGCAGCCGTGGTAGTGTTGTAGGAGCCTACGAGCAGTACTTC.

This clonotype occurred a few times. The chain has TRBV27 and TRBJ1-6; tentative D call: TRBD1 (5 bases). The CDR3 length is 15 residues. V lost 5 bases and J lost 6, with 14 bases in between. CDR1 and CDR2 (germline): MNHEY, SMNVEV (reference sequence). CDR3 loop: CASSQQGGPNSPLHF. CDR3 nucleotide sequence: TGTGCCAGCAGTCAGCAGGGAGGTCCTAATTCACCCCTCCACTTT.

The chain is built from TRBV19 and TRBJ2-1; TRBD2 agrees at 10 bases. The germline CDR1 and CDR2 sequences are LNHDA and SQIVND (reference sequence). V lost 3 bases to trimming and J lost 8 bases; unmatched junction nucleotides: 7. This CDR3 comprises 15 residues. This CDR3 reads CASSISSGRADEQFF. The DNA for the CDR3 is TGTGCCAGTAGTATCTCCAGCGGGAGGGCAGATGAGCAGTTCTTC. The full variable domain, rest sourced from reference TRBV19 and TRBJ2-1, is DGGITQSPKYLFRKEGQNVTLSCEQNLNHDAMYWYRQDPGQGLRLIYYSQIVNDFQKGDIAEGYSVSREKKESFPLTVTSAQKNPTAFYLCASSISSGRADEQFFGPGTRLTVL.